This T cell receptor (beta chain) was captured by sequencing in a study of blood T cell repertoires in COVID-19. CDR3 size: 17 residues. Germline lookup yields CDR1 ENHRY and CDR2 SYGVKD. As for this clone: Germline is not matched at one junction end, which may reflect a read error.

Clones were sequenced by immunoSEQ multiplex PCR, and TCRdb holds only the in-frame ones, with some missing. The data contain roughly 700,000 clones, approximately 90% of them singletons. The sequenced sample consisted of peripheral blood. The receptor comes from a woman between 18 and 29 years old with acute or convalescent COVID-19. The chain links TRBV10-3 to TRBJ2-4, with 8 nucleotides matching TRBD1. The CDR3 DNA reads as TGTGCCATCAGCAGCTCTCGGACAGGGATAGCCGAAAACATTCAGTACTTC. Its protein is CAISSSRTGIAENIQYF.